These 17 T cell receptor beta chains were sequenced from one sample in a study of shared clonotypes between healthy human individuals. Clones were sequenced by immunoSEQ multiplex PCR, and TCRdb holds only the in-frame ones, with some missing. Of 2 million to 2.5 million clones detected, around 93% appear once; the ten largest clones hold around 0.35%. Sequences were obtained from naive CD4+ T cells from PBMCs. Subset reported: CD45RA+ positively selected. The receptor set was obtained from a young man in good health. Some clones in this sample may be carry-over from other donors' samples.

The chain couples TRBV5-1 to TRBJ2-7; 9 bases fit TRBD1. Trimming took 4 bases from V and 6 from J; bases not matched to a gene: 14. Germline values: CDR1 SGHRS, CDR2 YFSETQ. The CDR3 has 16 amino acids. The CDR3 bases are TGCGCCAGCAGCGCCGAACCGGGACAGGGAAGTCCCGAGCAGTACTTC. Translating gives CASSAEPGQGSPEQYF.

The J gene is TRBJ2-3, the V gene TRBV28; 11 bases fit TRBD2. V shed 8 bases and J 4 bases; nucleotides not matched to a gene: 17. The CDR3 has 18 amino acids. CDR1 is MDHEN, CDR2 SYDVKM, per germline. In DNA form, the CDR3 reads TGTGCCAGCGGTCTTTCCTTAGCGGGAGGGCCAAGGTCAGATACGCAGTATTTT. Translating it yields CASGLSLAGGPRSDTQYF.

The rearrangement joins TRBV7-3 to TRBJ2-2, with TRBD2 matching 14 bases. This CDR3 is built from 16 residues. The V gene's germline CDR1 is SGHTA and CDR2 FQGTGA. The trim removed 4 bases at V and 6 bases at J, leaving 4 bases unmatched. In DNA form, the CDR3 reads TGTGCCAGCAGCTATGGGACTAGCGGGAGCGCCGGGGAGCTGTTTTTT. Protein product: CASSYGTSGSAGELFF. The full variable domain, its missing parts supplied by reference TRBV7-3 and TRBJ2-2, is GAGVSQTPSNKVTEKGKYVELRCDPISGHTALYWYRQSLGQGPEFLIYFQGTGAADDSGLPNDRFFAVRPEGSVSTLKIQRTERGDSAVYLCASSYGTSGSAGELFFGEGSRLTVL.

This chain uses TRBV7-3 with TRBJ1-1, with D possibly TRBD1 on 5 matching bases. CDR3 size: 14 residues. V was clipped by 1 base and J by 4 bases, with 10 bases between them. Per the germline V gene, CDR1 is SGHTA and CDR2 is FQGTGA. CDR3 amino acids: CASSLISGATEAFF. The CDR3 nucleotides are TGTGCCAGCAGCTTAATCTCCGGGGCCACTGAAGCTTTCTTT. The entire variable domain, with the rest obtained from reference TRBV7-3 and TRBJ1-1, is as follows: GAGVSQTPSNKVTEKGKYVELRCDPISGHTALYWYRQSLGQGPEFLIYFQGTGAADDSGLPNDRFFAVRPEGSVSTLKIQRTERGDSAVYLCASSLISGATEAFFGQGTRLTVV.

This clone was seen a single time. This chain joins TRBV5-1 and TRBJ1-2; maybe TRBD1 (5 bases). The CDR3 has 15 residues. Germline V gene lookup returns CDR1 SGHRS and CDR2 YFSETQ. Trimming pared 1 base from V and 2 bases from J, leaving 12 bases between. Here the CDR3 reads CASSLRFGTNYGYTF. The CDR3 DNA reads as TGCGCCAGCAGCTTGAGATTCGGGACCAACTATGGCTACACCTTC. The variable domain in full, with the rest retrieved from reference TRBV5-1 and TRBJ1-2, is KAGVTQTPRYLIKTRGQQVTLSCSPISGHRSVSWYQQTPGQGLQFLFEYFSETQRNKGNFPGRFSGRQFSNSRSEMNVSTLELGDSALYLCASSLRFGTNYGYTFGSGTRLTVV.

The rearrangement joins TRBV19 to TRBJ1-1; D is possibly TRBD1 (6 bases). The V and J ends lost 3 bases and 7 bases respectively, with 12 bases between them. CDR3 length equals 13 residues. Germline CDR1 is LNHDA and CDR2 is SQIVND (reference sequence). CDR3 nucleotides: TGTGCCAGTAGTATCCGGGACACACTTGAAGCTTTCTTT. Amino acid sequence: CASSIRDTLEAFF.

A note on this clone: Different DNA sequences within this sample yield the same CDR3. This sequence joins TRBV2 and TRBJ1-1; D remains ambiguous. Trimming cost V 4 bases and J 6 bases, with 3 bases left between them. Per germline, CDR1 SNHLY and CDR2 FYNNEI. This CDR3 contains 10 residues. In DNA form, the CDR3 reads TGTGCCAGCAGTGGGCCTGAAGCTTTCTTT. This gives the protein CASSGPEAFF.

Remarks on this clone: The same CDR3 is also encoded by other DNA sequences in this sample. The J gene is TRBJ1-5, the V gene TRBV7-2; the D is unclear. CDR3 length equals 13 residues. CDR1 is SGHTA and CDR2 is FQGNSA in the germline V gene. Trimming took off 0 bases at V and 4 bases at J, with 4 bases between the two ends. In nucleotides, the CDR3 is TGTGCCAGCAGCTTAGCCACGAATCAGCCCCAGCATTTT. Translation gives CASSLATNQPQHF.

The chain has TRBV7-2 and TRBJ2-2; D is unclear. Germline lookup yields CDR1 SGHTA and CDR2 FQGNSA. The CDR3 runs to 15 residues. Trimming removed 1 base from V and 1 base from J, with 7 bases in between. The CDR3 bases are TGTGCCAGCAGCTTAGTTTTTAGGAACACCGGGGAGCTGTTTTTT. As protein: CASSLVFRNTGELFF.

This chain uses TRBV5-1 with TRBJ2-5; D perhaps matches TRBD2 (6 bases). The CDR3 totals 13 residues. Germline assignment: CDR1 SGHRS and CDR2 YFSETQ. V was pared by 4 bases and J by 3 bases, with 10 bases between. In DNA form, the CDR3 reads TGCGCCAGCAGCACCGGGAGCGAAGAGACCCAGTACTTC. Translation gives CASSTGSEETQYF.

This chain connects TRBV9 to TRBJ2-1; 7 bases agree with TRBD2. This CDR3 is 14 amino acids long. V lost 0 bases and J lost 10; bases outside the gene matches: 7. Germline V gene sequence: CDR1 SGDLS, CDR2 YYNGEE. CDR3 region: CASSVVSLGGEQFF. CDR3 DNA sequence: TGTGCCAGCAGCGTAGTTAGTCTCGGGGGGGAGCAGTTCTTC. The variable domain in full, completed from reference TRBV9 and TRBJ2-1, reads DSGVTQTPKHLITATGQRVTLRCSPRSGDLSVYWYQQSLDQGLQFLIQYYNGEERAKGNILERFSAQQFPDLHSELNLSSLELGDSALYFCASSVVSLGGEQFFGPGTRLTVL.

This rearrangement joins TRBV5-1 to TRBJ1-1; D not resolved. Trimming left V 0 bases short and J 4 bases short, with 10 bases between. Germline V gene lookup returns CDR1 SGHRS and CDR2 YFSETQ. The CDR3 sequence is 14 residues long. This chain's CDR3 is CASSLEGMVTEAFF. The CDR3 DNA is TGCGCCAGCAGCTTGGAGGGTATGGTCACTGAAGCTTTCTTT.

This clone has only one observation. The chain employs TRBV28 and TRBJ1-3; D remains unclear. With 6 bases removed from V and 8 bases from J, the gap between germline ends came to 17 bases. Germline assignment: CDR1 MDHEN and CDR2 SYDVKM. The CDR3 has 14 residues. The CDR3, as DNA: TGTGCCAGCAGCTCCCTTTATTATCTAGACACCATATATTTT. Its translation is CASSSLYYLDTIYF.

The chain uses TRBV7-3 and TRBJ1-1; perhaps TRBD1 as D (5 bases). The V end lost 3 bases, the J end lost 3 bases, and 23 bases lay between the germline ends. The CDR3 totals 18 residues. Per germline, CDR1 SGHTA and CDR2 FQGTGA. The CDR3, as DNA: TGTGCCAGCAGCTTGGCCCCCTTTGGGGCAAAAAGGGACACTGAAGCTTTCTTT. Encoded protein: CASSLAPFGAKRDTEAFF.

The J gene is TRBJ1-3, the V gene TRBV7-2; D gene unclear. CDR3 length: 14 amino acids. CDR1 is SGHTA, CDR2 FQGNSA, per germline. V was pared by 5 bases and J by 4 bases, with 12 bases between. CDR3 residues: CASSPTTYGNTIYF. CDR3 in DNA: TGTGCCAGCAGCCCCACTACGTACGGAAACACCATATATTTT.

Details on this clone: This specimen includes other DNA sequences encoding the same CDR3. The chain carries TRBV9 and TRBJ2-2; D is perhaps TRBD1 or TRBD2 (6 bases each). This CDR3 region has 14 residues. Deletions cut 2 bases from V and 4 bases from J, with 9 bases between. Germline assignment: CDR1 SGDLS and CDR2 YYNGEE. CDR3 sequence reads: CASSVGGGTGELFF. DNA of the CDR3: TGTGCCAGCAGCGTTGGAGGGGGCACCGGGGAGCTGTTTTTT.

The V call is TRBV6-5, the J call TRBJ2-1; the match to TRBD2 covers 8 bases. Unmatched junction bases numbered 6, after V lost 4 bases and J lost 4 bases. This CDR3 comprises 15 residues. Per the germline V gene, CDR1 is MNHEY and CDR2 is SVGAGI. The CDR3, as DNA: TGTGCCAGCAGTTGGATAGCGGGACTTTACAATGAGCAGTTCTTC. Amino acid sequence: CASSWIAGLYNEQFF.